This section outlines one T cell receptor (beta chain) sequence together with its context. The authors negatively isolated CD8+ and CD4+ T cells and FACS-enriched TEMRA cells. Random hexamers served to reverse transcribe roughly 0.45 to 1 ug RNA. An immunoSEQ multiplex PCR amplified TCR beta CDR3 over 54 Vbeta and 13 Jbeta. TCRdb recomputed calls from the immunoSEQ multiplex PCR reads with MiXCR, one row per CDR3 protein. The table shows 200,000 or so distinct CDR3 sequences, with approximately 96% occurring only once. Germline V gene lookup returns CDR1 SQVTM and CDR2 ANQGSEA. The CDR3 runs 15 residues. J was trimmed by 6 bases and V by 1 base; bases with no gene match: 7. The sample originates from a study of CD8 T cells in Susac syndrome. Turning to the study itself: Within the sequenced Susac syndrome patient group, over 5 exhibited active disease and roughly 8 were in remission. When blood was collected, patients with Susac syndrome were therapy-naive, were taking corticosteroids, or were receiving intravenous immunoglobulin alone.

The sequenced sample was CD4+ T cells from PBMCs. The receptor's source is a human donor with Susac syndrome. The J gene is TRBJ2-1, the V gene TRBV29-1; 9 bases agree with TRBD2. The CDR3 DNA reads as TGCAGCGTTGAAGGTGTGGCGGGGGGGCTCAATGAGCAGTTCTTC. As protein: CSVEGVAGGLNEQFF.